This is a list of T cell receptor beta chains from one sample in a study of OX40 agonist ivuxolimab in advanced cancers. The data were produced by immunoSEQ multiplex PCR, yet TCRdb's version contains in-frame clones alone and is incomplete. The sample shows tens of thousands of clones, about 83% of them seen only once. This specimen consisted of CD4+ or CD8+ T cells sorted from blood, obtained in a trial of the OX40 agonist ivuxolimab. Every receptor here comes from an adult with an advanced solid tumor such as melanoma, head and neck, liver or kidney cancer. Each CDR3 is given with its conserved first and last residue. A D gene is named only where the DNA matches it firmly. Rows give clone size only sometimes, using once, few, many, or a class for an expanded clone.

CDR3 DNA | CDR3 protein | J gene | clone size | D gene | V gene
TGCGCCAGCAGCTTGGGACTAGCGGTACAAGAGACCCAGTACTTC | CASSLGLAVQETQYF | TRBJ2-5 | NA | TRBD2 | TRBV5-1
TGTGCCAGCAGCTTGGTGGTATGGGGAAACACCGGGGAGCTGTTTTTT | CASSLVVWGNTGELFF | TRBJ2-2 | NA | NA | TRBV5-5
TGTGCCAGCAGCGTCGGTAGCGGCTTAGGACAGCCCCAGCATTTT | CASSVGSGLGQPQHF | TRBJ1-5 | NA | NA | TRBV9
TGTGCCAGCAGTGCTAAACTAGCGGGAGTCAAAAACATTCAGTACTTC | CASSAKLAGVKNIQYF | TRBJ2-4 | NA | TRBD2 | TRBV28
TGTGCCAGCAGTCCCTCTATAGGACGGCCCAATGGAAACACCATATATTTT | CASSPSIGRPNGNTIYF | TRBJ1-3 | NA | NA | TRBV27
TGTGCCAGCAGATATAACCCGGGACACAACACCGGGGAGCTGTTTTTT | CASRYNPGHNTGELFF | TRBJ2-2 | NA | NA | TRBV5-6
TGTGCCAGCAGTACCTGGGGCTCCTACGAGCAGTACTTC | CASSTWGSYEQYF | TRBJ2-7 | NA | NA | TRBV5-6
TGTGCCTGGAGTGACGGACAGTGGGGGACTGAAGCTTTCTTT | CAWSDGQWGTEAFF | TRBJ1-1 | few | NA | TRBV30
TGTGCCTGGAGTCCCGGGGGCAATCAGCCCCAGCATTTT | CAWSPGGNQPQHF | TRBJ1-5 | NA | NA | TRBV30
TGTGCCAGCAGCCCGCGACGGGGGGAAAAGGGGACCCAGTACTTC | CASSPRRGEKGTQYF | TRBJ2-5 | NA | TRBD2 | TRBV7-9
TGTGCCAGTAGTATTCCCACAGGGGGTGCTTATGGCTACACCTTC | CASSIPTGGAYGYTF | TRBJ1-2 | once | TRBD1 | TRBV19
TGTGCAAGTCGCTCCCCCCGAGAAGGGGGCAGCACCGGGGAGCTGTTTTTT | CASRSPREGGSTGELFF | TRBJ2-2 | NA | NA | TRBV12-2